This T cell receptor (beta chain) was found in a study of vaccination and CD4 T cells after COVID-19. Study-wide context: Convalescent donors totaled six males and four females, including two who were Hispanic.

With the Oncomine TCR Beta short-read assay, DNA from cultured CD4+ T cells was sequenced. The genomic DNA was obtained from cultured CD4+ T cells by extraction with the QIAamp micro DNA kit. One entry per CDR3 protein results from TCRdb running MiXCR on the PCR reads. The repertoire holds 3,500 to 5,000 distinct CDR3 sequences, around 68% seen once, with more than 25% in the top ten. General study results and limits: For convalescent patients, 304 of the 307 vaccine-specific clones analyzed were classified as spike mono-reactive.

Concerning this clonotype: As yet, its antigen is unknown.

Treatment noted: roughly ten-day PBMC culture with coronavirus spike peptide pools or control peptides (ViraFEST assay). This TCR was sampled from a human donor who had recovered from COVID-19. Sequenced sample: CD4+ T cells from blood, cultured in vitro.

The CDR3 DNA is TGCAGTGCCCCGGTACAGGGCAACACTGAAGCTTTCTTT. This sequence encodes CSAPVQGNTEAFF. This chain links TRBV20-1 with TRBJ1-1; possible D gene TRBD1, 6 bases. CDR3 length: 13 amino acids. V gave up 6 bases and J gave up 2 bases, with 13 bases separating them. The germline CDR1 and CDR2 sequences are DFQATT and SNEGSKA (reference sequence).